The rows below give T cell receptor beta chains drawn from one sample of a study of post-analysis software for immune sequencing data. TCRdb recomputed calls from the PCR reads with MiXCR, one row per CDR3 protein. Of fewer than 700,000 distinct CDR3 sequences in the sample, 44% are singletons; the top ten hold more than 1.5%. The specimen sequenced was blood. These receptors were collected from a girl under 18 with multiple sclerosis. CDR3s include the opening cysteine and the closing phenylalanine or tryptophan. The D gene is left open where the match is weak. Where a row states a size, it is once, few, many or the class of an expanded clone; other rows omit it.

d_call,j_call,v_call,clone_size,cdr3_nt,cdr3_aa
-,TRBJ2-4,TRBV24-1,few,TGTGCCACCAGTGATCCACAAGGGGCGGCGGCCAAAAACATTCAGTACTTC,CATSDPQGAAAKNIQYF
TRBD2,TRBJ2-3,TRBV12-3/TRBV12-4,-,TGTGCCAGCAGTTTCTTGAGCGGGGGAACAGATACGCAGTATTTT,CASSFLSGGTDTQYF
-,TRBJ2-1,TRBV12-3/TRBV12-4,once,TGTGCCAGCACCAAAACGGAGACTTGGCACAATGAGCAGTTCTTC,CASTKTETWHNEQFF
TRBD2,TRBJ2-1,TRBV11-3,few,TGTGCCAGCAGCATAGCGGGAAAATCCTACAATGAGCAGTTCTTC,CASSIAGKSYNEQFF
TRBD1,TRBJ2-1,TRBV9,-,TGTGCCAGCAGCACCCAGGGGGATGCCAGTAATTATGAGCAGTTCTTC,CASSTQGDASNYEQFF
-,TRBJ1-1,TRBV29-1,-,TGCAGCGTTAGCGTCACTGAAGCTTTCTTT,CSVSVTEAFF
-,TRBJ2-7,TRBV12-3/TRBV12-4,-,TGTGCCAGCAGTTCCCCTCGGCAAGGGCTCTTCTACGAGCAGTACTTC,CASSSPRQGLFYEQYF
TRBD2,TRBJ2-7,TRBV9,-,TGTGCCAGCAGCGTAACCGCCCTAGCGGGAGCGGGCGAGCAGTACTTC,CASSVTALAGAGEQYF
TRBD2,TRBJ2-7,TRBV5-6,-,TGTGCCAGCAGACGTGTGCGGGAGTTACGCTACGAGCAGTACTTC,CASRRVRELRYEQYF
-,TRBJ1-1,TRBV5-1,-,TGCGCCAGCAGCTTGATGGACAGTGGTACTGAAGCTTTCTTT,CASSLMDSGTEAFF
-,TRBJ1-2,TRBV5-1,-,TGCGCCAGCAGCTCTGGGACACTTTATGGCTACACCTTC,CASSSGTLYGYTF
-,TRBJ1-2,TRBV29-1,few,TGCAGCGTTGAACGGGGGGCCGGCTATGGCTACACCTTC,CSVERGAGYGYTF
-,TRBJ1-4,TRBV11-2,-,TGTGCCAGCAGCCATATCAGGGAAGTGACTAATGAAAAACTGTTTTTT,CASSHIREVTNEKLFF
TRBD1,TRBJ2-7,TRBV12-3/TRBV12-4,few,TGTGCCAGCAGCCTAAGGGCCGGACAGGGGGCGAGGGAGCAGTACTTC,CASSLRAGQGAREQYF
-,TRBJ1-6,TRBV7-6,-,TGTGCCAGCAGCCGGTACAGCGCTTCAACTTATTCACCCCTCCACTTT,CASSRYSASTYSPLHF
TRBD1,TRBJ2-7,TRBV29-1,-,TGCAGCGTCTTAGGGTCGGGACAGGGGTTTATGGACTACGAGCAGTACTTC,CSVLGSGQGFMDYEQYF
TRBD2,TRBJ2-3,TRBV6-1,-,TGTGCCAGCAGCCGATCTAGCGGGGGGGGCGGAACAGATACGCAGTATTTT,CASSRSSGGGGTDTQYF
TRBD1,TRBJ1-2,TRBV11-2,-,TGTGCCAGCAGCCCTGTGACAGGGTCGAATGGCTACACCTTC,CASSPVTGSNGYTF
TRBD2,TRBJ2-7,TRBV28,-,TGTGCCAGCGGAAGGACTAGCGGAGAGCCCTACGAGCAGTACTTC,CASGRTSGEPYEQYF
-,TRBJ1-5,TRBV20-1,-,TGCAGTGCTAGAGATGCAAGCAAGACAGCGGCTCAGCCCCAGCATTTT,CSARDASKTAAQPQHF
-,TRBJ2-1,TRBV12-5,once,TGTGCTAGTGTGGCGGGCCAGACCTACAATGAGCAGTTCTTC,CASVAGQTYNEQFF
-,TRBJ1-6,TRBV12-3/TRBV12-4,-,TGTGCCAGCAGTTTGGAGACTTCACCCCTCCACTTT,CASSLETSPLHF
-,TRBJ2-5,TRBV7-9,few,TGTGCCAGCAGCCGGGACGGACGTCCCGGAGAGACCCAGTACTTC,CASSRDGRPGETQYF
-,TRBJ1-1,TRBV2,-,TGTGCCAGCAGTGGGGACGGGGGCCCTGAAGCTTTCTTT,CASSGDGGPEAFF
-,TRBJ1-2,TRBV11-2,-,TGTGCCAGCACCCCCGGGGGGGCCGCTAACTATGGCTACACCTTC,CASTPGGAANYGYTF
-,TRBJ2-3,TRBV10-3,-,TGTGCCATCAGTGATCAGAACAGGCCCACAGATACGCAGTATTTT,CAISDQNRPTDTQYF
-,TRBJ1-2,TRBV7-2,-,TGTGCCAGCAGCTTAGTCGTCAGACAAAACTATGGCTACACCTTC,CASSLVVRQNYGYTF
-,TRBJ2-3,TRBV10-3,-,TGTGCCATCAGTGAGGAGGCGAGGGATACGCAGTATTTT,CAISEEARDTQYF
-,TRBJ1-1,TRBV12-3/TRBV12-4,-,TGTGCCAGCACCCGCCCGGGCATGAACACTGAAGCTTTCTTT,CASTRPGMNTEAFF
-,TRBJ2-5,TRBV29-1,-,TGCAGCGTGATAGAGGGCTTAGGGACCCAGTACTTC,CSVIEGLGTQYF
TRBD2,TRBJ2-7,TRBV20-1,-,TGCAGTGCTAACGGGGGGGCCAGAGTCAGTTCCGAGCAGTACTTC,CSANGGARVSSEQYF
TRBD2,TRBJ2-1,TRBV24-1,-,TGTGCCACCAGTGATTCTAGCGGGGCTTACTACAATGAGCAGTTCTTC,CATSDSSGAYYNEQFF
TRBD1,TRBJ1-2,TRBV20-1,few,TGCAGTGCTAGACCCGACAGGGTAAAAGATGGCTACACCTTC,CSARPDRVKDGYTF
-,TRBJ2-4,TRBV5-6,-,TGTGCCAGCAGCTCGCGGGACAACTTCGCCATTCAGTACTTC,CASSSRDNFAIQYF
TRBD1,TRBJ2-3,TRBV7-8,-,TGTGCCAGCAAAAGCAGGGGGTCGTTCACAGATAGGCAGTATTTT,CASKSRGSFTDRQYF
TRBD1,TRBJ2-1,TRBV5-1,-,TGCGCCAGCAGCTTAGGAAGACAGGGAACCTACAATGAGCAGTTCTTC,CASSLGRQGTYNEQFF
-,TRBJ2-3,TRBV9,few,TGTGCCAGCAGCGTAGCTATGGGGTCTACGCAGTATTTT,CASSVAMGSTQYF
TRBD2,TRBJ2-1,TRBV15,few,TGTGCCACAATGAGGACTAGCGGGGGCTACAATGAGCAGTTCTTC,CATMRTSGGYNEQFF
TRBD2,TRBJ2-3,TRBV7-8,once,TGTGCCGGCACCTCGAAGGCGGGGGTAACAGATACGCAGTATTTT,CAGTSKAGVTDTQYF
TRBD2,TRBJ2-1,TRBV24-1,-,TGTGCCACCAGTGATTCCCCCGGGACTAGCGCCCGAAGGAGCTCCTACAATGAGCAGTTCTTC,CATSDSPGTSARRSSYNEQFF
-,TRBJ2-1,TRBV5-1,-,TGCGCCAGCAGCTCATCGGGACGAGAGGGTAGTGAGCAGTTCTTC,CASSSSGREGSEQFF
-,TRBJ2-5,TRBV28,-,TGTGCCAGCAGTTCCCGTGGCGGGCAGTACTTC,CASSSRGGQYF
TRBD1,TRBJ1-5,TRBV5-1,-,TGCGCCAGCCTAACAGGGGCCGGAGGGAATCAGCCCCAGCATTTT,CASLTGAGGNQPQHF
TRBD1,TRBJ2-5,TRBV5-1,few,TGCGCCAGCAGCTTGGAGGGGGCAGGGCCGTCGGAGACCCAGTACTTC,CASSLEGAGPSETQYF
-,TRBJ2-3,TRBV5-1,-,TGCGCCAGCAGCTTGTACCAGCTGGGGGGAGATACGCAGTATTTT,CASSLYQLGGDTQYF
-,TRBJ2-1,TRBV7-2,-,TGTGCCGGCAGCTTCGGGCTAGGGTACAATGAGCAGTTCTTC,CAGSFGLGYNEQFF
-,TRBJ1-2,TRBV5-1,-,TGCGCCACCCGGGGGGATCCTAACTATGGCTACACCTTC,CATRGDPNYGYTF
-,TRBJ1-5,TRBV20-1,-,TGCAGTGCTGGGAATAGCAATCAGCCCCAGCATTTT,CSAGNSNQPQHF